The clone carrying this T cell receptor beta chain was detected ten times or more. Germline V gives CDR1 WNHNN, CDR2 SYGVQD (reference sequence). The CDR3 runs to 14 residues. Trimming removed 2 bases at V and 0 bases at J, with 8 bases between. TCR beta VDJ and CDR3 profiles were obtained from a genomic DNA template. In TCRdb, the reads were re-called with MiXCR into one record per CDR3 protein. The table has around 210,000 distinct CDR3 sequences, about 60% seen once. This specimen belongs to a study of CD8+CD57+ T cells in acquired aplastic anemia. By flow cytometry, patients selected for sequencing had shown an expansion of CD8+CD57+ cells.

The chain couples TRBV10-1 to TRBJ2-7, with D tentatively TRBD1 (5 bases). The source is a human donor with aplastic anemia. Sequencing was carried out using sorted CD4+, CD8+, or CD8+CD57+ T cells (not recorded which) from PBMCs. CDR3 region: CASSEGRVSYEQYF. The CDR3 coding sequence is TGCGCCAGCAGTGAGGGCAGGGTCTCCTACGAGCAGTACTTC.